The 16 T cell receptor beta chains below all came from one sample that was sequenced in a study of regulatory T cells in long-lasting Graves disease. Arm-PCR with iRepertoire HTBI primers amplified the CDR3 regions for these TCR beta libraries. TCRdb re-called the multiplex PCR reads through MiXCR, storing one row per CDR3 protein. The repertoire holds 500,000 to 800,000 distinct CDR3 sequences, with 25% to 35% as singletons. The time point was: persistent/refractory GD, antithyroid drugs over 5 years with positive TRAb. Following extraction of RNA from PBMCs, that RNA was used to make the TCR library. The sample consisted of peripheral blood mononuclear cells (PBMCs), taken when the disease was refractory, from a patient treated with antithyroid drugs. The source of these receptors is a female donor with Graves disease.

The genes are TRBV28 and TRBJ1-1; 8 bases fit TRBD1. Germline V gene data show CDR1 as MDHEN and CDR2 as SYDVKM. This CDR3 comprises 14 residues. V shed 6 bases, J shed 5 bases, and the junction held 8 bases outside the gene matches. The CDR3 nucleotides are TGTGCCAGCAGGCTCAGGGGGCGATTGACTGAAGCTTTCTTT. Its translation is CASRLRGRLTEAFF.

The DNA for the CDR3 is TGTGCCAGCAGCCGCGGGGACAGCCAAGAGACCCAGTACTTC. Protein: CASSRGDSQETQYF. The chain carries TRBV3-1 and TRBJ2-5, with D tentatively TRBD1 (7 bases). CDR3 size: 14 residues. V gave up 4 bases and J gave up 1 base, with 10 bases separating them. Germline CDR1 is LGHDT and CDR2 is YNNKEL (reference sequence).

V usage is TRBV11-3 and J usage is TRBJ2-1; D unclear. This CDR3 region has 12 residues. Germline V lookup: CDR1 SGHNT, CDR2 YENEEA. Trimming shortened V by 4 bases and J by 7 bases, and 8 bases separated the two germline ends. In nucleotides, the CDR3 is TGTGCCAGCAGCTCGTCCCGAAATGAGCAGTTCTTC. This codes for CASSSSRNEQFF.

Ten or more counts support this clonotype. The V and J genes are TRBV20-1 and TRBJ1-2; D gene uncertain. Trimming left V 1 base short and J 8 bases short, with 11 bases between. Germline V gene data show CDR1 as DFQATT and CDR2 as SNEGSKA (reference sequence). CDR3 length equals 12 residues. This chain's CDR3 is CSARALDSGYTF. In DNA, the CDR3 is TGCAGTGCTAGAGCCCTGGACTCGGGCTACACCTTC.

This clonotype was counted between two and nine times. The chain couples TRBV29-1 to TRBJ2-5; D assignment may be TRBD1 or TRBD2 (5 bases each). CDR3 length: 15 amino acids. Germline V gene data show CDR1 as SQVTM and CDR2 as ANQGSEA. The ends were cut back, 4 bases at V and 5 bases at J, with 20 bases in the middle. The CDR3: CSVGVAGLGGETQYF. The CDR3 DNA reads TGCAGCGTTGGAGTGGCGGGTCTTGGGGGTGAGACCCAGTACTTC.

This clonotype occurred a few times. CDR3 bases: TGTGCCAGTCTGCCGGACAGGAACTATGGCTACACCTTC. It codes for CASLPDRNYGYTF. J is TRBJ1-2 and V is TRBV19; 7 bases map to TRBD1. This CDR3 contains 13 residues. V lost 8 bases to trimming and J lost 2 bases; unmatched junction nucleotides: 5. The V gene's germline CDR1 is LNHDA and CDR2 SQIVND (reference sequence). The variable domain in full, with the rest retrieved from reference TRBV19 and TRBJ1-2, is DGGITQSPKYLFRKEGQNVTLSCEQNLNHDAMYWYRQDPGQGLRLIYYSQIVNDFQKGDIAEGYSVSREKKESFPLTVTSAQKNPTAFYLCASLPDRNYGYTFGSGTRLTVV.

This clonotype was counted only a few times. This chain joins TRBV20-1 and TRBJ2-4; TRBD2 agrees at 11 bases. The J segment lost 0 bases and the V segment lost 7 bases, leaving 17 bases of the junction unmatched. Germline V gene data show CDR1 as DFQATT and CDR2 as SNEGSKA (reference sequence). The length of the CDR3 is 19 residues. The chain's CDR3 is CSVEGGPTSGNVAKNIQYF. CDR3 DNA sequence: TGCAGTGTTGAGGGGGGCCCGACTAGCGGGAACGTAGCCAAAAACATTCAGTACTTC.

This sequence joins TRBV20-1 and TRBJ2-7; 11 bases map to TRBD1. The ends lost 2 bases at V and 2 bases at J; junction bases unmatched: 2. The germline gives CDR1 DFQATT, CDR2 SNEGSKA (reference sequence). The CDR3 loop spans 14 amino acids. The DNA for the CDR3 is TGCAGTGCTAGAACGGGACAGGGGGCCTACGAGCAGTACTTC. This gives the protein CSARTGQGAYEQYF.

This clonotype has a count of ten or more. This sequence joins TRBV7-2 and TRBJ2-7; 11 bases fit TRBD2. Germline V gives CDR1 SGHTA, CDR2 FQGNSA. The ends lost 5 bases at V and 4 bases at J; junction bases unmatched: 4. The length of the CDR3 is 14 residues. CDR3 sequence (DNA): TGTGCCAGCAGCCTCAGGACTAGCGGGTACGAGCAGTACTTC. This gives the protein CASSLRTSGYEQYF.

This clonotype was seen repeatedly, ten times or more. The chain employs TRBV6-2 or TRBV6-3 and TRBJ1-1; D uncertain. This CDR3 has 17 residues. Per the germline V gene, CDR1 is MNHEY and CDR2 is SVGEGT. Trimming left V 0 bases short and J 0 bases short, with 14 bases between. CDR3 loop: CASSYSIRKRLNTEAFF. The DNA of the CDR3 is TGTGCCAGCAGTTACTCGATAAGGAAAAGACTGAACACTGAAGCTTTCTTT.

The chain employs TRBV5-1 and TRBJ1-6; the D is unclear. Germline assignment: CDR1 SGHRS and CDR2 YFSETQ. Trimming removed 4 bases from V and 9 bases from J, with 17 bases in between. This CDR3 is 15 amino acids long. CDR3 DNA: TGCGCCAGCAGCCGCGCGATTGGGGATGGTTCACCCCTCCACTTT. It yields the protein CASSRAIGDGSPLHF.

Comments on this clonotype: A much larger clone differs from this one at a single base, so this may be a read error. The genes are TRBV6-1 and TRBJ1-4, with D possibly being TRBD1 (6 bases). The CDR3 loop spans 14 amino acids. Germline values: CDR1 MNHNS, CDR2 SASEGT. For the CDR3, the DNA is TGTGCCGGCAGTAGAGGGGGGACTAATGAAAAACTGTTTTTT. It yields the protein CAGSRGGTNEKLFF.

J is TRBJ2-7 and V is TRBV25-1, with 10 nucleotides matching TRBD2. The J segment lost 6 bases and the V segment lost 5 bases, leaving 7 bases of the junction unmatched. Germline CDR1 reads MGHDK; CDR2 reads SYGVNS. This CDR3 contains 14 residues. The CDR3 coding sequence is TGTGCCAGCAGTCACAGGCTAGCGGGAGCCGAGCAGTACTTC. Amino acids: CASSHRLAGAEQYF.

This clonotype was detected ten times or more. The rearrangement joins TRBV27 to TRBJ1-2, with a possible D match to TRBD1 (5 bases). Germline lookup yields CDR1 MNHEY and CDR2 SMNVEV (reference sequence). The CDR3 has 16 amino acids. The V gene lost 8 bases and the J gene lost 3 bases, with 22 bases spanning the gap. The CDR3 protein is CASAPRRGTLDYGYTF. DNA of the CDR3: TGTGCCAGCGCTCCGAGGAGGGGTACCCTGGACTATGGCTACACCTTC.

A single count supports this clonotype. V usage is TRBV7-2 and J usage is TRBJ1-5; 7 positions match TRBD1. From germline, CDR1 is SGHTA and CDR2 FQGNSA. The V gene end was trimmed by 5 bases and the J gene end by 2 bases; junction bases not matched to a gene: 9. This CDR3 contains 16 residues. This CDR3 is CASSADRSWGNQPQHF. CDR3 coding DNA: TGTGCCAGCAGCGCGGACAGGTCGTGGGGCAATCAGCCCCAGCATTTT. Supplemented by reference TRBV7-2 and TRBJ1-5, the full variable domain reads GAGVSQSPSNKVTEKGKDVELRCDPISGHTALYWYRQSLGQGLEFLIYFQGNSAPDKSGLPSDRFSAERTGGSVSTLTIQRTQQEDSAVYLCASSADRSWGNQPQHFGDGTRLSIL.

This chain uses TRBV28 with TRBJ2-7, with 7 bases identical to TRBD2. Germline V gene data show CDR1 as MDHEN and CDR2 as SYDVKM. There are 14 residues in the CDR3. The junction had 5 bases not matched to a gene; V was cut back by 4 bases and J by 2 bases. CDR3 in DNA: TGTGCCAGCAGTTATGGGGGGGGGGCCTACGAGCAGTACTTC. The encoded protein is CASSYGGGAYEQYF.